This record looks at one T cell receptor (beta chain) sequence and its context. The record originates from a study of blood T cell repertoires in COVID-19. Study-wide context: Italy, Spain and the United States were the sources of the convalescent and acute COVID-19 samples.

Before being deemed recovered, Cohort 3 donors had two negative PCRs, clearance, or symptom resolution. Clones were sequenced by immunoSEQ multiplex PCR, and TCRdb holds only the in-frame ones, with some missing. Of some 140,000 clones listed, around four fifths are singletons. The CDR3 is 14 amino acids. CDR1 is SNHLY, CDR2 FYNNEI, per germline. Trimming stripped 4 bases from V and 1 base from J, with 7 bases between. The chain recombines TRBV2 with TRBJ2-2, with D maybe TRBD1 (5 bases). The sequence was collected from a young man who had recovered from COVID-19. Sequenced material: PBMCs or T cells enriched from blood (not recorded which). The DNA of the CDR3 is TGTGCCAGCAGTGGCAGGGAGAACACCGGGGAGCTGTTTTTT. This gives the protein CASSGRENTGELFF.